This is a list of T cell receptor beta chains from one sample in a study of blood T cell repertoires in COVID-19. Generated by immunoSEQ multiplex PCR, the TCRdb table keeps only in-frame clones and is missing some. This table holds approximately 180,000 clones, around nine tenths found once. The sample comprised peripheral blood. The receptors here all came from a man aged 55 to 70 with active or convalescent COVID-19. The CDR3 runs from the conserved cysteine through the conserved F or W. Each record gives: CDR3 DNA, CDR3 protein, D gene, clone size, V gene, CDR3 length, J gene. A D gene is named only where the DNA matches it firmly. Some rows have no size entry. The others give once, few or many, or a class for an expanded clone.

TGTGCCACCAGTGAACCCGGGACAGTTTTGGGAGCTTTCTTT CATSEPGTVLGAFF TRBD1 NA TRBV24-1 14 TRBJ1-1
TGTGCCAGCAGTTTGGGGACAGGGCGCCTGAACACTGAAGCTTTCTTT CASSLGTGRLNTEAFF TRBD1 NA TRBV27 16 TRBJ1-1
TGCGCCAGCAGCGCCACTAGCGGGGGGGCCCCAGATACGCAGTATTTT CASSATSGGAPDTQYF TRBD2 NA TRBV5-1 16 TRBJ2-3
TGCGCCAGCAGCCAAGTAGAAGCGGGGGGATACAATGAGCAGTTCTTC CASSQVEAGGYNEQFF TRBD2 few TRBV4-1 16 TRBJ2-1
TGTGCCAGCTCACGACAGGATCCCGCACTGGGGGAGCAGTACTTC CASSRQDPALGEQYF NA NA TRBV18 15 TRBJ2-7
TGTGCCAGCAGTTACTCTCCTGACAGGAACTATGGCTACACCTTC CASSYSPDRNYGYTF NA NA TRBV6-6 15 TRBJ1-2
TGTGCCAGCTCACCAACAGGGGGGGAAGCTTTCTTT CASSPTGGEAFF TRBD1 NA TRBV18 12 TRBJ1-1
TGCAGCGCTACCCGGGGAGCTGGTGAAGCTTTCTTT CSATRGAGEAFF NA NA TRBV29-1 12 TRBJ1-1
TGTGCCACCGCAGCCCAAGGGGTTTACACCTTC CATAAQGVYTF NA NA TRBV24-1 11 TRBJ1-2
TGTGCCAGCAGTCCGGTCAGGGATTTCACTGAAGCTTTCTTT CASSPVRDFTEAFF NA NA TRBV7-9 14 TRBJ1-1
TGTGCCAGCTCACCGTCCGGGACATCCCTCCCTCAGCCCCAGCATTTT CASSPSGTSLPQPQHF NA NA TRBV18 16 TRBJ1-5
TGTGCCATCAGTGACCTTCTTAGCGGGGGGGCAGAAGATACGCAGTATTTT CAISDLLSGGAEDTQYF TRBD2 NA TRBV10-3 17 TRBJ2-3
TGTGCCAGCAGGCAAGGGAGTGAGCAGTTCTTC CASRQGSEQFF NA once TRBV7-6 11 TRBJ2-1
TGTGCCAGCAGCCATCGAAACGGAGCTGTTTATCAGCCCCAGCATTTT CASSHRNGAVYQPQHF NA NA TRBV13 16 TRBJ1-5
TGTGCCAGCTCACCACCTGCGGGGAACTATGGCTACACCTTC CASSPPAGNYGYTF NA once TRBV18 14 TRBJ1-2
TGTGCCAGCAGCTTAGGGGCAACAGATACGCAGTATTTT CASSLGATDTQYF NA once TRBV7-7 13 TRBJ2-3
TGTGCCACCAGTGATGGGGGGGATTACGAGCAGTACTTC CATSDGGDYEQYF TRBD2 once TRBV24-1 13 TRBJ2-7
TGTGCCAGTAGTTTCACAGGGATCAGCCAGCCCCAGCATTTT CASSFTGISQPQHF NA NA TRBV19 14 TRBJ1-5
TGTGCCAGCAGCTTGGACAGATCGAGCTATGGCTACACCTTC CASSLDRSSYGYTF NA NA TRBV5-6 14 TRBJ1-2
TGTGCCAGCAGCTTATGGCAGGGGGGTTCCGAGCAGTACTTC CASSLWQGGSEQYF NA NA TRBV7-2 14 TRBJ2-7
TGTGCCAGCAGCCTCCCGGGACAGGGTAACTATGGCTACACCTTC CASSLPGQGNYGYTF TRBD1 NA TRBV3-1/TRBV3-2 15 TRBJ1-2
TGTGCCAGCAGTGAATTTGGGGGGGCCGGTGAGCAGTTCTTC CASSEFGGAGEQFF NA NA TRBV25-1 14 TRBJ2-1
TGTGCCAGCAGTTACTCGGGAGGATTGACTGAAGCTTTCTTT CASSYSGGLTEAFF NA NA TRBV6-6 14 TRBJ1-1
TGTGCCAGCAGTAGACAGGCCAATCAGCCCCAGCATTTT CASSRQANQPQHF NA NA TRBV12-3/TRBV12-4 13 TRBJ1-5
TGTGCCAGCAGCCAAGAAGGAGGGGCCTATGGCTACACCTTC CASSQEGGAYGYTF NA NA TRBV3-1/TRBV3-2 14 TRBJ1-2